The subject of this entry is one T cell receptor beta chain. At one end, the junction sequence differs from germline, possibly due to a read error. This sample stems from a study of cytomegalovirus exposure and HLA in healthy donors. Both 60 Vbeta primers and 13 Jbeta primers went into the PCR. How the authors handled the data: Unique TCR beta chains totaled about 78 million in a later count, with approximately 11 million of them shared. Produced via immunoSEQ multiplex PCR; TCRdb's table is partial and in-frame only. The DNA was the basis for D and trimming; V, J and clone size are from that table. The sample has 150,000 to 200,000 clones; 70% to 90% are singletons. The TCR originated in a man aged 18 to 30 in good health and CMV-seropositive. The specimen sequenced was PBMCs.

The CDR3: CASSFEGVGANGLTF. The CDR3 region has the DNA TGTGCCAGCAGTTTTGAGGGGGTCGGGGCCAACGGCCTGACTTTC. V gene TRBV6-1 combines with J gene TRBJ2-6, with D perhaps TRBD1 (6 bases). Germline V lookup: CDR1 MNHNS, CDR2 SASEGT. The CDR3 covers 15 residues.